This T cell receptor (beta chain) derives from a study of blood T cell repertoires in COVID-19. Study overall: Material from acute and convalescent COVID-19 was sourced from the United States, Italy and Spain.

Measured with immunoSEQ multiplex PCR; TCRdb has only the in-frame clones, and not every one. This sample has tens of thousands of clones; 65% to 85% occur once, and the top ten carry 3.2%. This clone was counted once. The germline CDR1 and CDR2 sequences are SGHKS and YYEKEE (reference sequence). Germline trimming cut 3 bases from V and 4 bases from J; bases unmatched to any gene: 6. The CDR3 covers 15 residues. The chain carries TRBV5-5 and TRBJ1-2, with 10 bases identical to TRBD1. This sequence originates from a man aged 60 to 75 with acute or convalescent COVID-19. Sequencing was done on a sample of peripheral blood. The CDR3 DNA sequence: TGTGCCAGCAGCTCCGGACAGGGGGTGTCCTATGGCTACACCTTC. Translation: CASSSGQGVSYGYTF.